The T cell receptor (beta chain) described here comes from a study of blood T cell repertoires in COVID-19. In the study overall: Researchers got acute and convalescent COVID-19 samples from the United States, Italy and Spain. Sample material is recorded as cDNA or gDNA derived from T cells, B-cell-depleted T cells, or PBMCs.

Participants had their cohort set by participant-reported clinical history. Trimming took off 3 bases at V and 0 bases at J, with 14 bases between the two ends. Germline assignment: CDR1 LNHDA and CDR2 SQIVND (reference sequence). The CDR3 loop spans 16 amino acids. Assay: immunoSEQ multiplex PCR; the TCRdb copy retains only in-frame clones and omits some. In the table there are over 200,000 clones, roughly 89% of which are singletons. The sequence was collected from a woman in her twenties or thirties with acute COVID-19. Sequenced material: PBMCs or T cells enriched from blood (not recorded which). The chain links TRBV19 to TRBJ1-2, with a possible D match to TRBD1 (6 bases). CDR3 residues: CASSISRQASNYGYTF. CDR3 bases: TGTGCCAGTAGTATTTCGAGACAGGCCTCTAACTATGGCTACACCTTC.